This T cell receptor (beta chain) was sequenced for a study of metastatic and nonmetastatic thyroid tumors. Background on the study: The comparison covered peripheral blood and tumor or nodule tissue in malignant and benign thyroid patients. Study-wide points: Malignant tumors reportedly showed significantly higher TCR beta diversity than benign nodules in both blood and tumor.

The CDR3 totals 16 residues. Germline loops: CDR1 SEHNR, CDR2 FQNEAQ (reference sequence). Trimming cost V 8 bases and J 6 bases, with 25 bases left between them. This clone was recorded at least ten times. The target antigen is unknown. All patients were untreated before thyroid surgery. TCRdb re-called clones from the PCR reads using MiXCR. The profile shows approximately 16,000 clones, under 30% of them singletons. Sample: blood. The chain carries TRBV7-9 and TRBJ2-5; D is possibly TRBD2 (5 bases). The sequence was collected from a male donor with papillary thyroid cancer or a benign thyroid nodule (not recorded which). Some clones in this sample may be carry-over from other donors' samples. CDR3 region: CASLTRTIEGAQTQYF. The CDR3 bases are TGTGCCAGCCTCACGAGGACGATTGAGGGCGCACAGACCCAGTACTTC.